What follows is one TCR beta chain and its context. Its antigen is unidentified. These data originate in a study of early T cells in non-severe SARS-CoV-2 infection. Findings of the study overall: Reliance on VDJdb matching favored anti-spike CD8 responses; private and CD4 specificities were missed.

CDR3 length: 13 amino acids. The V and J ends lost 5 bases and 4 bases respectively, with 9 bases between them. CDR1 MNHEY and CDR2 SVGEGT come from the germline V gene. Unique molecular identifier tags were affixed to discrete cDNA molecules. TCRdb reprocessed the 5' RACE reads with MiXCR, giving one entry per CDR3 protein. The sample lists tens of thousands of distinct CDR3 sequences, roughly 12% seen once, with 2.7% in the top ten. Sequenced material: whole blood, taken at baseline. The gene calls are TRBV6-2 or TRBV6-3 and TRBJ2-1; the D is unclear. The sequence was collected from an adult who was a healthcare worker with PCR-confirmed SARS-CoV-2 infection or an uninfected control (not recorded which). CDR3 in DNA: TGTGCCAGCAGTAAGACACGATACAATGAGCAGTTCTTC. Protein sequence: CASSKTRYNEQFF.